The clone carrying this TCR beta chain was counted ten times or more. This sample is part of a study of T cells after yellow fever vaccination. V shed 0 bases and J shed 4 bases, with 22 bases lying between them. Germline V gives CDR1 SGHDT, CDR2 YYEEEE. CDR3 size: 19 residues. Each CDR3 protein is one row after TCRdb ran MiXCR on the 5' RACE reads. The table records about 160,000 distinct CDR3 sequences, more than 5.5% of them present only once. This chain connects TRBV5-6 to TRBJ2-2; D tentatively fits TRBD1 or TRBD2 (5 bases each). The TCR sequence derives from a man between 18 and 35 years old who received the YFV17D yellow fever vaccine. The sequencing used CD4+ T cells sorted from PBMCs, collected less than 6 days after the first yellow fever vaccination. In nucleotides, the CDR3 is TGTGCCAGCAGCTTGGATTACAGGACCTACCGGGGCGCCACCGGGGAGCTGTTTTTT. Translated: CASSLDYRTYRGATGELFF. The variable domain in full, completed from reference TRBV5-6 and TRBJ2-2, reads DAGVTQSPTHLIKTRGQQVTLRCSPKSGHDTVSWYQQALGQGPQFIFQYYEEEERQRGNFPDRFSGHQFPNYSSELNVNALLLGDSALYLCASSLDYRTYRGATGELFFGEGSRLTVL.